The present entry profiles one TCR beta chain with its context. Its antigen remains unknown. These data belong to a study of T cell responses to AZD1222 COVID-19 vaccine. Study-wide results and caveats: Most donors were white British, females outnumbered males, and clonal diversity was possibly underestimated. At study baseline, merely roughly 6 AZD1222 recipients were seropositive.

CDR3 size: 15 residues. In germline, CDR1 is SGHTS, CDR2 YDEGEE. With 4 bases removed from V and 4 bases from J, the gap between germline ends came to 15 bases. The data were produced by immunoSEQ multiplex PCR, yet TCRdb's version contains in-frame clones alone and is incomplete. This table holds around 170,000 clones, approximately 90% found once. This clonotype was obtained from an adult in good health. This rearrangement joins TRBV5-8 to TRBJ2-1, with a tentative D call TRBD2 (6 bases). The material was peripheral blood, obtained on day 0 of AZD1222 vaccination. The CDR3 DNA is TGTGCCAGCAGCCCAATTATCGGGAGATACAATGAGCAGTTCTTC. It translates to CASSPIIGRYNEQFF.